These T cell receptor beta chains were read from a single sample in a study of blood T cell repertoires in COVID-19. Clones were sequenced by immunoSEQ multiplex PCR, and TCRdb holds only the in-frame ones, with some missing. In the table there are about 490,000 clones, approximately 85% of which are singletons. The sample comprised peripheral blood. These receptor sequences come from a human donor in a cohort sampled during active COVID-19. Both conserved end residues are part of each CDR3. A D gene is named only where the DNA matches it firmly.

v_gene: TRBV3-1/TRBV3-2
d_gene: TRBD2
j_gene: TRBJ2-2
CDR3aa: CASSLPTSLTLGELFF
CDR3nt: TGTGCCAGCAGCCTCCCGACTAGCCTCACGCTCGGGGAGCTGTTTTTT

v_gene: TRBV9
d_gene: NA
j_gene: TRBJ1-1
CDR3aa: CASSVDSGAEAFF
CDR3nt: TGTGCCAGCAGCGTGGACTCGGGGGCTGAAGCTTTCTTT

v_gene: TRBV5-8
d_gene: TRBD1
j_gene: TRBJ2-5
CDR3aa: CASSLGRHRGMETQYF
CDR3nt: TGTGCCAGCAGCTTGGGGCGTCACAGGGGAATGGAGACCCAGTACTTC

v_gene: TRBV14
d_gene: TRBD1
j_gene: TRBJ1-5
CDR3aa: CASSQDRTGVDQPQHF
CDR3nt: TGTGCCAGCAGCCAAGACCGGACAGGGGTCGACCAGCCCCAGCATTTT

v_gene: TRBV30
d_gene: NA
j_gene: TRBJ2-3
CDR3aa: CAWSGLTLTDTQYF
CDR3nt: TGTGCCTGGAGTGGACTAACCCTCACAGATACGCAGTATTTT

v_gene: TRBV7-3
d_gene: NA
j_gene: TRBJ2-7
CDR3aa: CASSLFASGGNSEQYF
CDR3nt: TGTGCCAGCAGCTTATTCGCGTCAGGAGGTAACTCCGAGCAGTACTTC

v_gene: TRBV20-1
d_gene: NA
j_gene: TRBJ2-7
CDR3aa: CSASGQVFYEQYF
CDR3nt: TGCAGTGCTAGTGGCCAGGTCTTCTACGAGCAGTACTTC

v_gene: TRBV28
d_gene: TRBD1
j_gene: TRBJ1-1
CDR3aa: CASIVAGGLTEAFF
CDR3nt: TGTGCCAGCATTGTGGCAGGGGGCTTGACTGAAGCTTTCTTT

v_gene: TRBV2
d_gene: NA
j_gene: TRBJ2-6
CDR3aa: CASKRAERANLSGANVLTF
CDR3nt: TGTGCCAGCAAAAGGGCTGAGCGGGCCAATCTCTCTGGGGCCAACGTCCTGACTTTC

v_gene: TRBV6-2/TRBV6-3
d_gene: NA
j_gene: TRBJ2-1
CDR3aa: CASSYPGAVSYNEQFF
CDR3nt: TGTGCCAGCAGTTACCCAGGGGCTGTTAGCTACAATGAGCAGTTCTTC

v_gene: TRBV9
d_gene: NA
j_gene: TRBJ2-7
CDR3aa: CASSSLPQGTIYEQYF
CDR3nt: TGTGCCAGCAGTTCCCTCCCCCAGGGGACCATATACGAGCAGTACTTC

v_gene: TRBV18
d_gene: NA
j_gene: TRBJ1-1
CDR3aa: CASSPSGAPMNTEAFF
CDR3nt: TGTGCCAGCTCACCATCAGGGGCCCCCATGAACACTGAAGCTTTCTTT

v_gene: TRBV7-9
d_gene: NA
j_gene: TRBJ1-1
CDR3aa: CASRSLVEGTEAFF
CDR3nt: TGTGCCAGCAGGTCCCTCGTGGAGGGCACTGAAGCTTTCTTT